These 7 T cell receptor beta chains share one sample of origin, sequenced in a study of blood T cells in healthy people across ages. Alongside a J-beta primer mix, a sample-barcoded 5' primer served in a second PCR lasting about 7 to 11 cycles. One entry per CDR3 protein results from TCRdb running MiXCR on the 5' RACE reads. Here the sample spans about 560,000 distinct CDR3 sequences, 27% being singletons. In addition, the sample was reused for a study of T cells of mothers and their children.

The sample was blood. The receptors come from a boy younger than 10 in good health.

V gene TRBV3-1 combines with J gene TRBJ2-1, with 10 bases matching TRBD2. V lost 2 bases and J lost 5; bases outside the gene matches: 9. This CDR3 region has 17 residues. Per germline, CDR1 LGHDT and CDR2 YNNKEL (reference sequence). The CDR3 region has the DNA TGTGCCAGCAGCCAAAATCTCAGGACTAGCGGACACAATGAGCAGTTCTTC. Amino acids: CASSQNLRTSGHNEQFF.

The chain links TRBV12-3 or TRBV12-4 to TRBJ2-7; TRBD2 aligns across 7 bases. This CDR3 region has 14 residues. J was trimmed by 6 bases and V by 3 bases; bases with no gene match: 8. Here the CDR3 DNA reads TGTGCCAGCAGTTTTGGGCCCGGGAGGTCCGAGCAGTACTTC. This codes for CASSFGPGRSEQYF.

This clonotype came up many times. The chain links TRBV10-3 to TRBJ1-3; D not resolved. V lost 2 bases and J lost 7, with 9 bases in between. The CDR3 extends over 13 amino acids. Germline CDR1 ENHRY, CDR2 SYGVKD. The CDR3 region is CAISETVSNTIYF. As DNA, the CDR3 is TGTGCCATCAGTGAGACAGTATCCAACACCATATATTTT.

The sample holds a few counts of this clonotype. This sequence joins TRBV10-3 and TRBJ2-2, with D maybe TRBD2 (6 bases). Per the germline V gene, CDR1 is ENHRY and CDR2 is SYGVKD. This CDR3 is 12 amino acids long. V was pared by 7 bases and J by 6 bases, with 9 bases between. CDR3 DNA: TGTGCCATCAAGGCGGGACCCGGGGAGCTGTTTTTT. Translation: CAIKAGPGELFF.

The rearrangement joins TRBV29-1 to TRBJ2-7; TRBD2 matches 7 bases. Germline CDR1 SQVTM, CDR2 ANQGSEA. The CDR3 covers 14 residues. Trimming took 4 bases from V and 5 from J; bases not matched to a gene: 11. Here the CDR3 DNA reads TGCAGCGTTGTCTATAAGGGAGGGCCGGACGAGCAGTACTTC. Its translation is CSVVYKGGPDEQYF.

This chain connects TRBV12-5 to TRBJ2-1; 10 bases agree with TRBD1. The germline CDR1 and CDR2 sequences are LGHNT and FRNRAP. V trimming: 1 base; J trimming: 0 bases; junction bases outside the gene matches: 6. This CDR3 contains 18 residues. CDR3 nucleotide sequence: TGTGCTAGTGGTTTGGCCGGGACAGGGGCAGGCTCCTACAATGAGCAGTTCTTC. As protein: CASGLAGTGAGSYNEQFF.

This clonotype was observed a handful of times. J is TRBJ1-2 and V is TRBV6-1; D unclear. In germline, CDR1 is MNHNS, CDR2 SASEGT. V shed 3 bases and J shed 0 bases, with 11 bases lying between them. The CDR3 length is 15 residues. The CDR3, as DNA: TGTGCCAGCAGTGACGTCGCAGCCCCTAACTATGGCTACACCTTC. It yields the protein CASSDVAAPNYGYTF.